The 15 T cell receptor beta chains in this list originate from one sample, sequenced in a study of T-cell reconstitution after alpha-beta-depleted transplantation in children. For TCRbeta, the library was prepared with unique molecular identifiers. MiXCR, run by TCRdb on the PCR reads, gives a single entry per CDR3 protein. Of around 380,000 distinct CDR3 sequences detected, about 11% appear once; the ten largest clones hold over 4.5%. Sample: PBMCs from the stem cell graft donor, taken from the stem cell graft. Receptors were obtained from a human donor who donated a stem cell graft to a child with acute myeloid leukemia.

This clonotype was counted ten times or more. The CDR3 sequence: CSASGRGQETQYF. CDR3 nucleotides: TGCAGTGCTAGCGGGAGAGGCCAAGAGACCCAGTACTTC. This sequence joins TRBV20-1 and TRBJ2-5; D possibly corresponds to TRBD2 (6 bases). The germline V and J ends were trimmed by 3 bases and 1 base, with 9 bases remaining between them. Germline V gene lookup returns CDR1 DFQATT and CDR2 SNEGSKA (reference sequence). The CDR3 spans 13 residues.

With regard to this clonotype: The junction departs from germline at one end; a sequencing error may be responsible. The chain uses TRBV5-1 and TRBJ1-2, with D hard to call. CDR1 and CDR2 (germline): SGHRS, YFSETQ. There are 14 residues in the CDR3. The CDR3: CASCLELGRDGYTF. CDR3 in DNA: TGCGCCAGCTGCTTGGAGCTGGGGAGGGATGGCTACACCTTC.

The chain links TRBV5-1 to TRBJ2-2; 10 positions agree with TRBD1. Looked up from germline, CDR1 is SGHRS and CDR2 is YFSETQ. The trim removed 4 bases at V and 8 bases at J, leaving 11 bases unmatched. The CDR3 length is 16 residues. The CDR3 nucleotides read TGCGCCAGCAGCCCCGGGACAGGGGACTCTCGAGGGGAGCTGTTTTTT. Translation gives CASSPGTGDSRGELFF.

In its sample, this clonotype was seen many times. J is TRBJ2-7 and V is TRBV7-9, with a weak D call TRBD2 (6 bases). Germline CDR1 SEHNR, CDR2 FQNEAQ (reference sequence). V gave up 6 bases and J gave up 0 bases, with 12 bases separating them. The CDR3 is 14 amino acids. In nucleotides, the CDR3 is TGTGCCAGCAGTCCTAGCGTAAGCTCCTACGAGCAGTACTTC. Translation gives CASSPSVSSYEQYF.

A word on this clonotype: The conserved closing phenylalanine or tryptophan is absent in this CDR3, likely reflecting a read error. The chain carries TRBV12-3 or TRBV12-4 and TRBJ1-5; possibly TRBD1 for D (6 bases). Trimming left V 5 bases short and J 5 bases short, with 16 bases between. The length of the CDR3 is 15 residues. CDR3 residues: CASSPSARGDQPQHS. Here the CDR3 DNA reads TGTGCCAGCAGTCCCTCCGCCAGGGGCGATCAGCCCCAGCATTCT.

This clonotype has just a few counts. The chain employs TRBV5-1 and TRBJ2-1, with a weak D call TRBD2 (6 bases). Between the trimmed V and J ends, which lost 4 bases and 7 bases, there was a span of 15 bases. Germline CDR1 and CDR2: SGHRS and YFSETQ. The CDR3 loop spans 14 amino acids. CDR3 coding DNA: TGCGCCAGCAGCGGAGGGACTGTAGGGAATGAGCAGTTCTTC. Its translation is CASSGGTVGNEQFF.

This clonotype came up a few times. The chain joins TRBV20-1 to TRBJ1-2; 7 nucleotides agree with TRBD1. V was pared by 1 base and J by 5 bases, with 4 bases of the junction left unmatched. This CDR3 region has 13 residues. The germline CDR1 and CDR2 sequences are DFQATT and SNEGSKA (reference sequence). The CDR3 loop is CSARAGTVYGYTF. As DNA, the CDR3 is TGCAGTGCTAGAGCTGGGACAGTTTATGGCTACACCTTC.

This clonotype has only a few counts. CDR3 DNA: TGTGCCATCAGTCCCTCTGGGGCCAACGTCCTGACTTTC. It is translated as CAISPSGANVLTF. The chain recombines TRBV10-3 with TRBJ2-6; D gene ambiguous. Germline lookup yields CDR1 ENHRY and CDR2 SYGVKD. The CDR3 consists of 13 residues. V was shortened by 5 bases and J by 0 bases, with 2 bases between the two germline ends.

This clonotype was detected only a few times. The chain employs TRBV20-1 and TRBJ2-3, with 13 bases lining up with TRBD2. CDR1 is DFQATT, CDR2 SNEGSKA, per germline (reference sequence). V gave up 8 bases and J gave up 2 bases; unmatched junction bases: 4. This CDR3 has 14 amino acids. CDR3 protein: CSSGLAGVTDTQYF. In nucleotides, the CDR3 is TGCAGTTCCGGACTAGCGGGGGTCACAGATACGCAGTATTTT.

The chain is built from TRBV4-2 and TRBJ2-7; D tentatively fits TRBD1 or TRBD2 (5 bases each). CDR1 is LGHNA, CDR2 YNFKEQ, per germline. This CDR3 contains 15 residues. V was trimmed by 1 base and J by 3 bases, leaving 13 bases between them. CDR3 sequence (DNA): TGTGCCAGCAGCCAAGGATCGGTTGGGGGCTACGAGCAGTACTTC. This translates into CASSQGSVGGYEQYF.

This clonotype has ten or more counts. The CDR3 region is CASSPPDRVDYEQYF. CDR3 DNA: TGTGCCAGCAGCCCCCCGGACAGGGTTGACTACGAGCAGTACTTC. The chain carries TRBV11-2 and TRBJ2-7; 8 bases line up with TRBD1. J lost 3 bases, V lost 5 bases, and 9 bases had no gene match. The CDR3 spans 15 residues. The germline V gene encodes CDR1 SGHAT and CDR2 FQNNGV.

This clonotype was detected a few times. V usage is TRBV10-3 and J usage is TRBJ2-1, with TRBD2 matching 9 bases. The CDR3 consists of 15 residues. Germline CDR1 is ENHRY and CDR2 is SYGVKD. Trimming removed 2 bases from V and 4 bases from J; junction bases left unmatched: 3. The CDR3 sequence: CAISEGLAGYNEQFF. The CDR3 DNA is TGTGCCATCAGTGAGGGGCTAGCGGGGTACAATGAGCAGTTCTTC.

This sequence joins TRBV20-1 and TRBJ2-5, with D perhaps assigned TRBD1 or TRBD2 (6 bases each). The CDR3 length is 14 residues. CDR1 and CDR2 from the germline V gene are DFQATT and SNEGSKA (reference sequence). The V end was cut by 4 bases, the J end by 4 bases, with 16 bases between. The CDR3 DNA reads TGCAGTGCTACCGTACCCGGAGGGGGAGAGACCCAGTACTTC. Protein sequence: CSATVPGGGETQYF.

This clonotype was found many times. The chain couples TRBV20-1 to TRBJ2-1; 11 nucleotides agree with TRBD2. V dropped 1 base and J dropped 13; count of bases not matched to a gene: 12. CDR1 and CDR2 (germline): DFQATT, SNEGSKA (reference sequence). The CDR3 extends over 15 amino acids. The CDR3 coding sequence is TGCAGTGCTAGAGGAAGGACTAGCGGGCACGTTTTTCAGTTCTTC. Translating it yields CSARGRTSGHVFQFF.

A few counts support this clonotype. The CDR3 nucleotides are TGCAGCGTTGATAGCGGGACAGGGATCTACGAGCAGTACTTC. Protein sequence: CSVDSGTGIYEQYF. The genes are TRBV29-1 and TRBJ2-7, with D tentatively TRBD1 (9 bases). The length of the CDR3 is 14 residues. Trimming took off 3 bases at V and 3 bases at J, with 15 bases between the two ends. Germline V gene lookup returns CDR1 SQVTM and CDR2 ANQGSEA.